This paragraph reports one T cell receptor beta chain. Method: immunoSEQ multiplex PCR; TCRdb's copy keeps in-frame clones and lacks some. The sample has more than 85,000 clones, around 72% seen once. The sample originates from a study of fetal regulatory T cell absence and autoimmunity. The specimen was pancreas tissue. This sequence originates from a male donor with IPEX syndrome.

The CDR3 sequence: CASSTRTSGGRGTDTQYF. CDR3 coding DNA: TGCGCCAGCAGCACGCGAACTAGCGGGGGCCGGGGCACAGATACGCAGTATTTT. The chain carries TRBV5-1 and TRBJ2-3; 11 bases are shared with TRBD2. The CDR3 runs to 18 residues. Germline-derived CDR1 and CDR2 are SGHRS and YFSETQ. V gave up 4 bases and J gave up 1 base; unmatched junction bases: 11. Based on the CDR3 plus reference TRBV5-1 and TRBJ2-3, the full variable domain is KAGVTQTPRYLIKTRGQQVTLSCSPISGHRSVSWYQQTPGQGLQFLFEYFSETQRNKGNFPGRFSGRQFSNSRSEMNVSTLELGDSALYLCASSTRTSGGRGTDTQYFGPGTRLTVL.